This TCR beta chain is from a study of shared clonotypes between healthy human individuals. For this clone: What it binds is not known.

This CDR3 spans 16 amino acids. From germline, CDR1 is SGHTA and CDR2 FQGNSA. Trimming cost V 4 bases and J 0 bases, with 14 bases left between them. Data came from immunoSEQ multiplex PCR; TCRdb stores just in-frame clones and leaves some out. The sample carries approximately 640,000 clones, about two thirds recorded once. Every donor was a Caucasian adult from Nashville, Tennessee. Study conclusions and caveats: Sorted-subset samples were not fully sequenced, rarefaction indicated.

The receptor was derived from a woman between 25 and 40 years old in good health. J is TRBJ2-3 and V is TRBV7-2; D remains unclear. The specimen was memory CD4+ T cells sorted from blood. Subset noted: CD45RA-negative fraction. CDR3 loop: CASSSAGLPSTDTQYF. CDR3 bases: TGTGCCAGCAGCTCTGCTGGTCTACCGAGCACAGATACGCAGTATTTT.